The 10 T cell receptor beta chains below come from one sample, sequenced in a study of early T cells in non-severe SARS-CoV-2 infection. In TCRdb, the 5' RACE reads were re-called with MiXCR into one record per CDR3 protein. The table records tens of thousands of distinct CDR3 sequences, 4.9% of them present only once. Source material: whole blood. Receptors were obtained from an adult who was a healthcare worker with PCR-confirmed SARS-CoV-2 infection or an uninfected control (not recorded which).

This clonotype was seen ten or more times. The chain uses TRBV7-6 and TRBJ2-1; TRBD2 matches 12 bases. J was trimmed by 7 bases and V by 3 bases; bases with no gene match: 10. The CDR3 is 17 residues long. Germline lookup yields CDR1 SGHVS and CDR2 FNYEAQ. The CDR3 here is CASSFSSGTSGLNEQFF. CDR3 nucleotides: TGTGCCAGCAGCTTTTCATCCGGGACTAGCGGGCTTAATGAGCAGTTCTTC.

This clonotype was seen at least ten times. The chain is built from TRBV12-3 or TRBV12-4 and TRBJ1-5, with a weak D call TRBD1 (5 bases). Trimming left V 6 bases short and J 3 bases short, with 12 bases between. CDR3 length equals 14 residues. The CDR3 here is CASRGGSNNQPQHF. The CDR3 coding sequence is TGTGCCAGCAGGGGGGGGTCAAACAATCAGCCCCAGCATTTT.

This clonotype was seen repeatedly, ten times or more. The rearrangement links TRBV7-2 to TRBJ1-3; tentative D call: TRBD1 (5 bases). Germline CDR1 reads SGHTA; CDR2 reads FQGNSA. V lost 1 base, J lost 2 bases, and 9 bases lay in between. The CDR3 length is 15 residues. The chain's CDR3 is CASSLVQGAGNTIYF. The CDR3, as DNA: TGTGCCAGCAGCTTAGTCCAGGGTGCTGGAAACACCATATATTTT.

The table lists this clonotype with many counts. V is TRBV10-3 and J is TRBJ2-3, with 12 nucleotides matching TRBD2. Germline CDR1 is ENHRY and CDR2 is SYGVKD. The V and J ends lost 7 bases and 2 bases, in that order; junction bases with no gene match: 7. This CDR3 is 16 amino acids long. CDR3 DNA: TGTGCCATCACCCCTGGACTAGCGGGGAACACAGATACGCAGTATTTT. It yields the protein CAITPGLAGNTDTQYF.

This clonotype showed up just a few times. V usage is TRBV10-3 and J usage is TRBJ1-1; 7 positions agree with TRBD1. In germline, CDR1 is ENHRY, CDR2 SYGVKD. The trim removed 6 bases at V and 7 bases at J, leaving 2 bases unmatched. The CDR3 loop spans 11 amino acids. This CDR3 reads CAIRGQSEAFF. CDR3 bases: TGTGCCATCAGGGGACAGAGTGAAGCTTTCTTT.

This clonotype has ten or more counts. The chain uses TRBV18 and TRBJ2-2; D is perhaps TRBD1 (5 bases). The V gene lost 1 base and the J gene lost 3 bases, with 12 bases spanning the gap. Germline V gene data show CDR1 as KGHSH and CDR2 as LQKENI. This CDR3 comprises 16 residues. This CDR3 is CASSPRSRVDTGELFF. The CDR3 region has the DNA TGTGCCAGCTCACCACGTTCCAGGGTGGACACCGGGGAGCTGTTTTTT.

The chain is built from TRBV19 and TRBJ2-3; TRBD2 matches 7 bases. Per the germline V gene, CDR1 is LNHDA and CDR2 is SQIVND (reference sequence). V shed 7 bases and J 4 bases; nucleotides not matched to a gene: 8. This CDR3 contains 14 residues. CDR3 nucleotides: TGTGCCAGTATCGGCCCAGCGGGATCAGATACGCAGTATTTT. As protein: CASIGPAGSDTQYF.

The rearrangement joins TRBV11-2 to TRBJ2-2, with no clear D. The germline gives CDR1 SGHAT, CDR2 FQNNGV. The V gene lost 1 base and the J gene lost 6 bases, with 6 bases spanning the gap. The CDR3 spans 13 residues. The CDR3 spells CASSLAPAGELFF. CDR3 nucleotide sequence: TGTGCCAGCAGCTTAGCCCCAGCCGGGGAGCTGTTTTTT. Together with reference TRBV11-2 and TRBJ2-2, the CDR3 gives the full variable domain: EAGVAQSPRYKIIEKRQSVAFWCNPISGHATLYWYQQILGQGPKLLIQFQNNGVVDDSQLPKDRFSAERLKGVDSTLKIQPAKLEDSAVYLCASSLAPAGELFFGEGSRLTVL.

This clonotype was recorded many times. This chain joins TRBV7-9 and TRBJ2-6; a weak D match, TRBD1 (6 bases). Trimming stripped 5 bases from V and 0 bases from J, with 14 bases between. This CDR3 has 17 residues. Germline lookup yields CDR1 SEHNR and CDR2 FQNEAQ (reference sequence). Here the CDR3 DNA reads TGTGCCAGCAGCCCAGTAATGGGGGCCTCTGGGGCCAACGTCCTGACTTTC. Amino acid sequence: CASSPVMGASGANVLTF.

The sample holds a few counts of this clonotype. The chain employs TRBV11-2 and TRBJ2-7; 10 bases are shared with TRBD2. Trimming cost V 0 bases and J 5 bases; bases outside gene matches: 10. The CDR3 length is 17 residues. Germline CDR1 reads SGHAT; CDR2 reads FQNNGV. The CDR3 sequence is CASSLEPYTSGVDEQYF. The CDR3 DNA reads as TGTGCCAGCAGCTTAGAGCCATATACTAGCGGGGTAGACGAGCAGTACTTC.